Each of the 11 T cell receptor beta chains below was sequenced from the same sample in a study of CD8+ T cells in alopecia areata. RNA was extracted and reverse transcribed into cDNA as the sequencing template. TCRdb's table, derived via immunoSEQ multiplex PCR, lists solely in-frame clones and lacks some. The sample includes about 64,000 clones, roughly 47% of them seen just once. The sequenced material came from NKG2D-low CD8+ T cells sorted from blood. Every receptor here comes from a human donor with alopecia areata.

This rearrangement joins TRBV5-4 to TRBJ2-7, with 8 bases that match TRBD1. CDR1 and CDR2 from the germline V gene are SGHNT and YYREEE (reference sequence). J lost 3 bases, V lost 5 bases, and 10 bases had no gene match. The CDR3 is 15 amino acids. The CDR3 coding sequence is TGTGCCAGCAGGCTGACAGGGGACGGATTCTACGAGCAGTACTTC. It translates to CASRLTGDGFYEQYF.

This clone was counted a few times. The rearrangement links TRBV2 to TRBJ2-7; D gene ambiguous. Germline assignment: CDR1 SNHLY and CDR2 FYNNEI. The CDR3 loop spans 11 amino acids. The V end was cut by 5 bases, the J end by 7 bases, with 9 bases between. Written as DNA, the CDR3 is TGTGCCAGCAGTTTCCCCGGAGAGCAGTACTTC. Translating gives CASSFPGEQYF.

This clone was counted a few times. V gene TRBV29-1 combines with J gene TRBJ1-1; D not certain. The CDR3 spans 14 residues. CDR1 and CDR2 (germline): SQVTM, ANQGSEA. Trimming pared 4 bases from V and 0 bases from J, leaving 12 bases between. The CDR3 DNA reads TGCAGCGTTGGGCATGGACTGCTGAACACTGAAGCTTTCTTT. Translating gives CSVGHGLLNTEAFF.

This clone came up a few times. The rearrangement links TRBV20-1 to TRBJ2-1; no clear D gene. The ends were cut back, 2 bases at V and 5 bases at J, with 4 bases in the middle. The CDR3 has 11 amino acids. The germline V gene has CDR1 DFQATT and CDR2 SNEGSKA (reference sequence). The CDR3 bases are TGCAGTGCTAGATTAGACAATGAGCAGTTCTTC. This encodes CSARLDNEQFF.

This chain joins TRBV27 and TRBJ2-7, with TRBD1 as a possible D gene (6 bases). Trimming stripped 5 bases from V and 7 bases from J, with 18 bases between. CDR1 is MNHEY, CDR2 SMNVEV, per germline (reference sequence). The length of the CDR3 is 14 residues. The CDR3 reads CASSPGTTTREQYF. The CDR3 DNA follows: TGTGCCAGCAGTCCCGGGACAACTACGAGGGAGCAGTACTTC.

This clone appeared a few times. V is TRBV4-1 and J is TRBJ2-1; D not certain. Germline-derived CDR1 and CDR2 are MGHRA and YSYEKL. Between the trimmed V and J ends, which lost 0 bases and 12 bases, there was a span of 12 bases. There are 13 residues in the CDR3. The CDR3 reads CASSQDLGMVQFF. The CDR3 nucleotides are TGCGCCAGCAGCCAAGATCTGGGAATGGTGCAGTTCTTC.

This clone was observed at least ten times. V and J are TRBV6-4 and TRBJ2-1; D not certain. The V end was cut by 0 bases, the J end by 0 bases, with 6 bases between. The CDR3 loop spans 15 amino acids. Germline values: CDR1 MRHNA, CDR2 SNTAGT. The CDR3 sequence: CASSDSASSYNEQFF. In DNA, the CDR3 is TGTGCCAGCAGTGACTCGGCTAGCTCCTACAATGAGCAGTTCTTC.

About this clone itself: The sample holds other DNA sequences that translate to the same CDR3. The chain joins TRBV27 to TRBJ2-7, with a tentative D call TRBD1 (6 bases). This CDR3 is 14 amino acids long. Per the germline V gene, CDR1 is MNHEY and CDR2 is SMNVEV (reference sequence). Trimming cost V 0 bases and J 4 bases, with 10 bases left between them. The DNA of the CDR3 is TGTGCCAGCAGTTTATCTGGGACACCTTACGAGCAGTACTTC. Residues: CASSLSGTPYEQYF.

The chain is built from TRBV30 and TRBJ2-7, with 7 positions matching TRBD1. The V gene's germline CDR1 is GTSNPN and CDR2 SVGIG (reference sequence). The CDR3 is made up of 13 amino acids. V shed 8 bases and J 0 bases; nucleotides not matched to a gene: 7. The CDR3 DNA reads TGTGCCCAACGGGACAGCCTCTCCTACGAGCAGTACTTC. It codes for CAQRDSLSYEQYF.

This clone was seen more than once but under ten times. The chain recombines TRBV15 with TRBJ2-7, with 14 nucleotides matching TRBD2. The ends lost 4 bases at V and 5 bases at J; junction bases unmatched: 1. This CDR3 is built from 14 residues. The germline CDR1 and CDR2 sequences are LNHNV and YYDKDF (reference sequence). The chain's CDR3 is CATSKTSGRDEQYF. In nucleotides, the CDR3 is TGTGCCACCAGCAAGACTAGCGGGAGGGACGAGCAGTACTTC.

This chain uses TRBV7-9 with TRBJ1-2, with D perhaps TRBD1 (5 bases). CDR1 is SEHNR, CDR2 FQNEAQ, per germline (reference sequence). The CDR3 is made up of 14 amino acids. Trimming took 1 base from V and 4 from J, leaving 10 bases between them. The CDR3 here is CASSLVQGLYGYTF. In DNA form, the CDR3 reads TGTGCCAGCAGCTTAGTCCAGGGCCTCTATGGCTACACCTTC.